Below, 9 T cell receptor beta chains from the same sample are listed, as sequenced in a study of blood T cell repertoires in COVID-19 (dated by TCRdb to the early 2020s). Libraries were built with the immunoSEQ multiplex PCR assay. TCRdb holds this immuneACCESS table with in-frame rearrangements only. Some clones are missing; in checked studies, unresolved V genes explain under half, and the rest has no known cause. This sample gives 300,000 to 500,000 clones in total; over 75% of them show up just once. The top ten clones comprise 0.97% of the sample. Specimen: PBMCs or T cells enriched from blood (not recorded which). The origin of the receptors is a woman aged 25 to 45 with acute COVID-19.

This chain uses TRBV6-2 or TRBV6-3 with TRBJ2-7; D unclear. V was trimmed by 4 bases and J by 2 bases, leaving 6 bases between them. Germline CDR1 MNHEY, CDR2 SVGEGT. CDR3 length equals 12 residues. CDR3 sequence reads: CASSSVTYEQYF. The CDR3 bases are TGTGCCAGCAGTTCCGTTACCTACGAGCAGTACTTC.

The V and J genes are TRBV5-5 and TRBJ1-1; D is undetermined. CDR3 length equals 16 residues. V gave up 0 bases and J gave up 6 bases, with 18 bases separating them. In germline, CDR1 is SGHKS, CDR2 YYEKEE (reference sequence). The CDR3 reads CASSLAVTTYGAEAFF. The CDR3 DNA is TGTGCCAGCAGCTTGGCGGTGACCACTTATGGAGCTGAAGCTTTCTTT.

The gene calls are TRBV2 and TRBJ1-6, with D perhaps matching TRBD1 (6 bases). Trimming stripped 7 bases from V and 6 bases from J, with 7 bases between. CDR3 length: 12 residues. CDR1 is SNHLY and CDR2 is FYNNEI in the germline V gene. CDR3 residues: CASTDSNSPLHF. Here the CDR3 DNA reads TGTGCCAGCACGGACAGTAATTCACCCCTCCACTTT.

V gene TRBV19 combines with J gene TRBJ2-1; 10 nucleotides agree with TRBD2. Germline trimming cut 10 bases from V and 5 bases from J; bases unmatched to any gene: 5. The CDR3 has 13 residues. Germline lookup yields CDR1 LNHDA and CDR2 SQIVND (reference sequence). The CDR3: CATKRGGNNEQFF. The DNA for the CDR3 is TGTGCCACCAAGCGGGGGGGGAACAATGAGCAGTTCTTC.

As to this clone: Other DNA sequences in this sample translate to the same CDR3. The chain combines TRBV5-1 with TRBJ1-4; 8 positions match TRBD1. The CDR3 length is 14 residues. Trimming took 3 bases from V and 8 from J; bases not matched to a gene: 6. Germline lookup yields CDR1 SGHRS and CDR2 YFSETQ. The CDR3 DNA reads as TGCGCCAGCAGCTCCGGGACAGGTGGGGAAAAACTGTTTTTT. This gives the protein CASSSGTGGEKLFF.

This chain connects TRBV12-5 to TRBJ2-5, with 9 nucleotides matching TRBD1. The junction had 13 bases not matched to a gene; V was cut back by 7 bases and J by 4 bases. The CDR3 runs to 16 residues. CDR1 and CDR2 (germline): LGHNT, FRNRAP. The CDR3 nucleotides are TGTGCTAGTGTCCGTGGGACAGGGAGAGTTGTAGAGACCCAGTACTTC. This gives the protein CASVRGTGRVVETQYF.

The rearrangement uses TRBV7-3 and TRBJ2-2; D ambiguous. Germline V CDR1 and CDR2: SGHTA, FQGTGA. This CDR3 is 14 amino acids long. With 7 bases removed from V and 0 bases from J, the gap between germline ends came to 9 bases. CDR3 residues: CASTYTPNTGELFF. CDR3 coding DNA: TGTGCCAGCACTTACACCCCGAACACCGGGGAGCTGTTTTTT.

This chain uses TRBV27 with TRBJ2-7; D perhaps matches TRBD1 (5 bases). V lost 6 bases and J lost 3, with 15 bases in between. Germline V gives CDR1 MNHEY, CDR2 SMNVEV (reference sequence). The length of the CDR3 is 14 residues. The CDR3 is CASSPEWGNYEQYF. Here the CDR3 DNA reads TGTGCCAGCAGCCCTGAATGGGGCAACTACGAGCAGTACTTC.

This chain links TRBV25-1 with TRBJ2-2, with D possibly matching TRBD1 (5 bases). The CDR3 totals 15 residues. V was trimmed by 7 bases and J by 6 bases, leaving 18 bases between them. The germline V gene has CDR1 MGHDK and CDR2 SYGVNS. CDR3 in amino acids: CASTSTGRVAGELFF. In DNA form, the CDR3 reads TGTGCCAGCACCTCCACGGGCAGGGTGGCCGGGGAGCTGTTTTTT.